This TCR beta chain was profiled in a study of cytomegalovirus exposure and HLA in healthy donors. Study outcomes and limitations: Subsequent analysis revealed that first-cohort TCR clusters tended to co-occur in the roughly 120 validation repertoires. Listed as cytomegalovirus-associated were around 160 TCR beta chains.

As for this clone: As yet, its antigen is unknown.

The CDR3 contains 13 residues. V lost 4 bases and J lost 5, with 14 bases in between. The germline CDR1 and CDR2 sequences are SQVTM and ANQGSEA. Method: immunoSEQ multiplex PCR; TCRdb's copy keeps in-frame clones and lacks some. The table has around 300,000 clones, 87% seen once. The rearrangement links TRBV29-1 to TRBJ2-5, with D maybe TRBD2 (7 bases). The TCR was taken from a woman aged 25 to 39 in good health and CMV-seropositive. Sequences were obtained from PBMCs. Here the CDR3 reads CSVVRGAEETQYF. The DNA of the CDR3 is TGCAGCGTTGTACGGGGGGCGGAGGAGACCCAGTACTTC.